The clone carrying this T cell receptor (beta chain) has more than one count but fewer than ten. Its matching antigen is unknown. This specimen belongs to a study of blood T cells in healthy people across ages. Study-wide points: In older individuals, TCR beta diversity per million T cells was lower, falling roughly linearly with age.

PCR was performed a second time for about 7 to 12 cycles using a sample-barcoded 5' primer and a J-beta primer mix. Each of the samples gave a minimum of 3 million paired-end reads that contained CDR3. TCRdb re-derived calls from the 5' RACE reads in MiXCR, one entry per CDR3 protein. The sample lists almost 300,000 distinct CDR3 sequences; 25% to 30% were seen once. V was clipped by 6 bases and J by 8 bases, with 22 bases between them. Germline V CDR1 and CDR2: MNHNS, SASEGT. The CDR3 is 15 residues long. Sequencing used blood. The TCR originated in a woman aged 70-85 years in good health. V gene TRBV6-1 combines with J gene TRBJ1-1; possibly TRBD1 for D (6 bases). The CDR3 protein is CASSPTGREKREAFF. The CDR3 DNA sequence: TGTGCCAGCAGCCCAACAGGGAGGGAGAAACGGGAAGCTTTCTTT.